This T cell receptor beta chain was identified during a study of T cells in Graves' hyperthyroidism and ophthalmopathy (dated by TCRdb to 2018 to 2020). With respect to the entire study: Peripheral blood was collected at initial diagnosis, before any treatment. To identify TCR V-J signatures that set the groups apart, the researchers used a discovery cohort of about a hundred patients, made up of fewer than 50 with Graves' ophthalmopathy and 57 with stable Graves' hyperthyroidism. Whether ophthalmopathy could be predicted prospectively was tested in an independent validation cohort made up of under 20 hyperthyroidism patients plus 17 patients who later progressed to ophthalmopathy. For training and testing, the roughly 100 patients in the discovery cohort were randomly divided in a 7:3 ratio. In addition, the study compared T-cell repertoires in thyroid tissue and in blood from a handful of Graves' hyperthyroidism patients. After sampling, hyperthyroidism patients received methimazole starting at 30 mg daily, and ophthalmopathy patients received high-dose intravenous methylprednisolone. The paper reports TCR Vbeta CDR3 sequencing of about 140 peripheral blood samples: around 45 ophthalmopathy, under 85 hyperthyroidism and 17 progressor patients.

CDR3 length: 16 amino acids, cysteine to phenylalanine. Only the CDR3 region is kept as DNA, spanning 48 bases read in frame from base 1. The V end loses 2 bases and the J end loses 2 bases, and a stretch of 16 bases separates them. Looking up the germline V gene (reference sequence) yields CDR1 DFQATT and CDR2 SNEGSKA. The TCR beta CDR3 regions were amplified from the RNA transcripts. For the first round of RT-PCR on the TCR CDR3, the HTBI primer set was used together with the Qiagen OneStep RT-PCR kit. The libraries were constructed in a second round of multiplex PCR and then size-selected and purified. Paired-end sequencing of the libraries was performed with 100 bp reads on an Illumina HiSeq2000. As for how the authors treated the data: SOAPnuke was used to process the raw data, throwing out any read that contained adapters or uncalled bases, had a mean Phred below 15, or lacked an exact constant-primer or identifier match. High-quality paired reads were merged using COPE v1.2.5, and each unique nucleotide sequence was defined as a clonotype. MiTCR v1.1 was used to align clonotypes to the IMGT TRBV, TRBD and TRBJ reference segments. The analysis was restricted to V-J combinations with a frequency above 0.0001, which together covered around 99% of the repertoires. A TCS score was defined as the ratio between F50 (clonal expansion) and ExV (chaos), using BLOSUM62-based TCRdist between CDR3 peptides within each V-J. Welch's t-statistics and random forest reduced around 520 V-J features to around 14, which were used in a naive Bayes classifier (R e1071). The public reads were run again by TCRdb, first through fastp at Q25 and then through MiXCR, and only productive beta chains were kept. CDR3 protein sequences are deduplicated, and each keeps its most common genes and DNA. TCRdb assigned the V and J calls; the authors' analysis was not used. The table for this sample lists 450,000 to 500,000 distinct CDR3 sequences; under 25% of them were counted only once. The ten largest clonotypes hold approximately 49% of the sample.

This clonotype was detected only a few times. The specificity of this receptor is unknown. Per-base qualities were not stored, and no clone one base away is much larger. Ophthalmopathy patients had moderately to severely active disease, Clinical Activity Score of at least 3, NOSPECS grade of at least 4, and duration under 3 months. The study excluded patients with uncontrolled infections, other autoimmune diseases, pregnancy or lactation. Diagnoses relied on clinical symptoms, serum thyroxine and TRAb, thyroid ultrasound and orbital computed tomography. PBMCs were isolated from about 9.1 ml of fresh peripheral blood by Ficoll-Paque density gradient centrifugation. Trizol reagent was used to extract total RNA, and RNA quality was then checked on an Agilent 2100 Bioanalyzer. Broader findings and caveats from the paper: In cross-validation, a model built on a 13 V-J signature told ophthalmopathy apart from stable hyperthyroidism with 85% to 90% sensitivity and approximately 81% specificity, and in testing the same model reached 80%/75%. No statistical method was used to fix the sample size in advance, and group allocation was not hidden from the investigators. In validation, progression to ophthalmopathy was predicted by the model with nearly 71% sensitivity and around 75% specificity, a median of about 6.8 months before onset. Most expanded thyroid clonotypes (frequency above 0.001) were also found in blood, which suggests that blood repertoires may mirror thyroid immune responses.

This clonotype originated in a woman between 70 and 85 years old with Graves' ophthalmopathy. Sequenced material: blood. The chain was built from TRBV20-1 and TRBJ1-5, and the D gene may be TRBD1, 6 bases matching. In nucleotides, the sequence is TGCAGTGCTAGAAGGATAGCGGGGGCAGGCAATCAGCCCCAGCATTTT. Its translation reads: CSARRIAGAGNQPQHF.